The 28 T cell receptor beta chains presented below share a single source sample, sequenced in a study of control samples from healthy donors and cancer patients. TCRdb's table, derived via immunoSEQ multiplex PCR, lists solely in-frame clones and lacks some. The sample includes 140,000 or so clones, about 94% of them seen just once. The sequenced material came from PBMCs. Receptors originate from a man in his 60s with colorectal cancer.

The chain links TRBV13 to TRBJ1-1, with a weak D call TRBD1 (6 bases). The germline V gene encodes CDR1 PRHDT and CDR2 FYEKMQ (reference sequence). Trimming removed 5 bases at V and 1 base at J, with 14 bases between. CDR3 length equals 15 residues. The CDR3 is CASSPPGHRNTEAFF. The CDR3 region has the DNA TGTGCCAGCAGCCCTCCGGGACACAGGAACACTGAAGCTTTCTTT.

About this clone itself: The sample contains more than one DNA sequence encoding this CDR3. This rearrangement joins TRBV11-2 to TRBJ1-5; D is uncertain. The CDR3 runs 14 residues. Germline V gives CDR1 SGHAT, CDR2 FQNNGV. V was shortened by 1 base and J by 2 bases, with 6 bases between the two germline ends. The CDR3 spells CASSLGSGNQPQHF. CDR3 coding DNA: TGTGCCAGCAGCTTAGGATCTGGCAATCAGCCCCAGCATTTT.

V is TRBV10-3 and J is TRBJ2-4; 8 bases line up with TRBD2. Germline assignment: CDR1 ENHRY and CDR2 SYGVKD. The CDR3 is 18 amino acids. The trim removed 8 bases at V and 0 bases at J, leaving 15 bases unmatched. The chain's CDR3 is CAIHPGGERVLAKNIQYF. DNA for the CDR3: TGTGCCATCCACCCCGGGGGGGAGCGGGTTCTAGCCAAAAACATTCAGTACTTC.

The chain recombines TRBV4-1 with TRBJ1-4, with a possible D match to TRBD1 (5 bases). CDR1 and CDR2 (germline): MGHRA, YSYEKL. Trimming stripped 0 bases from V and 7 bases from J, with 18 bases between. CDR3 length equals 17 residues. DNA of the CDR3: TGCGCCAGCAGCCAAGATAGGGCTTCGGGGGGGGGTGAAAAACTGTTTTTT. Translated: CASSQDRASGGGEKLFF.

As to this clone: At one end the junction does not follow the germline gene, possibly because of a read error. This chain joins TRBV4-3 and TRBJ1-2, with TRBD1 as a possible D gene (6 bases). The CDR3 has 14 residues. Germline V lookup: CDR1 LGHNA, CDR2 YSLEER. The CDR3 spells CASSPQQGSEGGAF. For the CDR3, the DNA is TGCGCCAGCAGCCCTCAACAGGGCTCTGAAGGGGGGGCCTTC.

The rearrangement links TRBV4-3 to TRBJ2-7; 11 bases align to TRBD1. This CDR3 comprises 15 residues. The germline CDR1 and CDR2 sequences are LGHNA and YSLEER. Trimming took 2 bases from V and 5 from J; bases not matched to a gene: 5. CDR3 region: CASSQQGTGGHEQYF. Here the CDR3 DNA reads TGCGCCAGCAGCCAACAGGGGACAGGGGGGCACGAGCAGTACTTC.

The rearrangement links TRBV10-3 to TRBJ2-3; TRBD1 agrees at 8 bases. Losses at the gene ends were 6 bases for V and 7 bases for J; bases not matched to a gene: 9. The CDR3 is 14 residues long. Per germline, CDR1 ENHRY and CDR2 SYGVKD. The CDR3 loop is CAISPGQVTYTQYF. The CDR3 nucleotides are TGTGCCATCAGCCCGGGACAGGTCACCTATACGCAGTATTTT.

The chain carries TRBV9 and TRBJ2-5; 9 nucleotides line up with TRBD1. The CDR3 consists of 14 residues. CDR1 and CDR2 (germline): SGDLS, YYNGEE. J gave up 7 bases and V 2 bases, and 6 bases lay outside the gene matches. This chain's CDR3 is CASSVRDREGTQYF. CDR3 nucleotides: TGTGCCAGCAGCGTCCGGGACAGGGAAGGGACCCAGTACTTC.

The chain links TRBV10-2 to TRBJ2-5; TRBD2 aligns across 10 bases. The germline gives CDR1 WSHSY, CDR2 SAAADI. This CDR3 comprises 16 residues. V gave up 4 bases and J gave up 2 bases; unmatched junction bases: 7. The chain's CDR3 is CASSVQGAGGQETQYF. DNA of the CDR3: TGCGCCAGCAGTGTTCAGGGAGCGGGGGGGCAAGAGACCCAGTACTTC.

J is TRBJ2-5 and V is TRBV9; 16 positions match TRBD2. The CDR3 contains 18 residues. V gave up 4 bases and J gave up 2 bases; unmatched junction bases: 8. Germline CDR1 reads SGDLS; CDR2 reads YYNGEE. CDR3 sequence reads: CASSPGTSGGARQETQYF. In DNA, the CDR3 is TGTGCCAGCAGCCCCGGGACTAGCGGGGGGGCACGTCAAGAGACCCAGTACTTC.

Turning to this clone: Compared with germline, one end of the junction differs, possibly owing to a read error. This sample also contains other DNA sequences that code for the same CDR3. The V and J genes are TRBV5-4 and TRBJ2-3, with D perhaps TRBD2 (5 bases). The CDR3 sequence is 14 residues long. The germline V gene encodes CDR1 SGHNT and CDR2 YYREEE (reference sequence). The CDR3 spells CASSLDSSTDTQYF. CDR3 nucleotide sequence: TGTGCCAGCAGTTTGGACTCCTCCACAGATACGCAGTATTTT.

The gene calls are TRBV3-1 (or the pseudogene TRBV3-2) and TRBJ2-3; D not resolved. CDR3 length: 15 residues. CDR1 is LGHDT and CDR2 is YNNKEL in the germline V gene (reference sequence). The germline V and J ends were trimmed by 0 bases and 1 base, with 8 bases remaining between them. The CDR3 coding sequence is TGTGCCAGCAGCCAAGATGGTTACCGCACAGATACGCAGTATTTT. Protein product: CASSQDGYRTDTQYF.

This chain links TRBV9 with TRBJ2-5; TRBD1 agrees at 10 bases. The J segment lost 3 bases and the V segment lost 3 bases, leaving 11 bases of the junction unmatched. This CDR3 has 17 amino acids. The germline CDR1 and CDR2 sequences are SGDLS and YYNGEE. The CDR3 loop is CASSEPADRGFEETQYF. CDR3 coding DNA: TGTGCCAGCAGCGAGCCCGCGGACAGGGGGTTCGAAGAGACCCAGTACTTC.

The chain uses TRBV10-2 and TRBJ1-6; 9 positions match TRBD1. CDR3 length: 15 amino acids. Per germline, CDR1 WSHSY and CDR2 SAAADI. J lost 7 bases, V lost 6 bases, and 7 bases had no gene match. CDR3 sequence reads: CASSRAGQGNSPLHF. CDR3 in DNA: TGCGCCAGCAGCCGAGCAGGACAGGGGAATTCACCCCTCCACTTT.

The chain recombines TRBV9 with TRBJ2-7; perhaps TRBD2 as D (6 bases). Germline V gives CDR1 SGDLS, CDR2 YYNGEE. Trimming removed 3 bases from V and 0 bases from J, with 16 bases in between. The CDR3 contains 16 residues. The DNA for the CDR3 is TGTGCCAGCAGCGCTCTTGGGGGGTCCAGCTCCTACGAGCAGTACTTC. Amino acid sequence: CASSALGGSSSYEQYF. Using reference TRBV9 and TRBJ2-7 for the parts outside the CDR3, the full variable domain is DSGVTQTPKHLITATGQRVTLRCSPRSGDLSVYWYQQSLDQGLQFLIQYYNGEERAKGNILERFSAQQFPDLHSELNLSSLELGDSALYFCASSALGGSSSYEQYFGPGTRLTVT.

The V and J genes are TRBV7-9 and TRBJ1-1; D may be TRBD1 (6 bases). V was trimmed by 4 bases and J by 1 base, leaving 16 bases between them. The CDR3 totals 16 residues. Germline-derived CDR1 and CDR2 are SEHNR and FQNEAQ (reference sequence). The CDR3 DNA reads as TGTGCCAGCAGCTCGACGGACAGACCGGGGAACACTGAAGCTTTCTTT. It yields the protein CASSSTDRPGNTEAFF.

V is TRBV11-2 and J is TRBJ1-2; D gene unclear. Germline values: CDR1 SGHAT, CDR2 FQNNGV. This CDR3 has 14 residues. V was trimmed by 5 bases and J by 0 bases, leaving 10 bases between them. CDR3 sequence reads: CASSPMAANYGYTF. The CDR3 DNA reads as TGTGCCAGCAGCCCCATGGCGGCTAACTATGGCTACACCTTC.

The chain carries TRBV10-1 and TRBJ2-7, with 9 bases aligning to TRBD1. The ends lost 5 bases at V and 4 bases at J; junction bases unmatched: 9. Germline CDR1 reads WNHNN; CDR2 reads SYGVQD (reference sequence). The CDR3 totals 15 residues. The CDR3 is CASSYLRQGEYEQYF. CDR3 in DNA: TGCGCCAGCAGTTATCTCCGACAGGGGGAGTACGAGCAGTACTTC.

The CDR3 sequence: CASSFRVTYNEQFF. CDR3 nucleotides: TGTGCCAGCAGCTTCAGGGTTACCTACAATGAGCAGTTCTTC. The chain has TRBV7-2 and TRBJ2-1, with D possibly TRBD1 on 5 matching bases. Trimming left V 3 bases short and J 2 bases short, with 8 bases between. CDR3 length equals 14 residues. CDR1 SGHTA and CDR2 FQGNSA come from the germline V gene. The full variable domain, with the rest looked up from reference TRBV7-2 and TRBJ2-1, is GAGVSQSPSNKVTEKGKDVELRCDPISGHTALYWYRQSLGQGLEFLIYFQGNSAPDKSGLPSDRFSAERTGGSVSTLTIQRTQQEDSAVYLCASSFRVTYNEQFFGPGTRLTVL.

The gene calls are TRBV19 and TRBJ1-2, with 7 bases that match TRBD1. The length of the CDR3 is 15 residues. Germline lookup yields CDR1 LNHDA and CDR2 SQIVND (reference sequence). Trimming cost V 3 bases and J 3 bases; bases outside gene matches: 7. The CDR3 sequence: CASSMNSGGDYGYTF. Here the CDR3 DNA reads TGTGCCAGTAGTATGAATTCAGGGGGGGACTATGGCTACACCTTC. Supplemented by reference TRBV19 and TRBJ1-2, the full variable domain reads DGGITQSPKYLFRKEGQNVTLSCEQNLNHDAMYWYRQDPGQGLRLIYYSQIVNDFQKGDIAEGYSVSREKKESFPLTVTSAQKNPTAFYLCASSMNSGGDYGYTFGSGTRLTVV.

The chain has TRBV6-5 and TRBJ1-2; D is perhaps TRBD1 (6 bases). Looked up from germline, CDR1 is MNHEY and CDR2 is SVGAGI. Trimming took off 0 bases at V and 5 bases at J, with 13 bases between the two ends. The CDR3 is 15 residues long. The CDR3 loop is CASSYSGGGKYGYTF. For the CDR3, the DNA is TGTGCCAGCAGTTACTCGGGCGGGGGCAAGTATGGCTACACCTTC.

This sequence joins TRBV5-5 and TRBJ1-6; D perhaps matches TRBD1 (6 bases). Deletions cut 4 bases from V and 9 bases from J, with 14 bases between. Per the germline V gene, CDR1 is SGHKS and CDR2 is YYEKEE (reference sequence). This CDR3 comprises 14 residues. The CDR3 is CASSLQGTSSPLHF. In DNA form, the CDR3 reads TGTGCCAGCAGCCTACAGGGTACGAGTTCACCCCTCCACTTT. Full variable domain (outside the CDR3, taken from reference TRBV5-5 and TRBJ1-6): DAGVTQSPTHLIKTRGQQVTLRCSPISGHKSVSWYQQVLGQGPQFIFQYYEKEERGRGNFPDRFSARQFPNYSSELNVNALLLGDSALYLCASSLQGTSSPLHFGNGTRLTVT.

This chain joins TRBV14 and TRBJ2-3, with D hard to call. V lost 7 bases and J lost 3, with 14 bases in between. Germline CDR1 SGHDN, CDR2 FVKESK. There are 14 residues in the CDR3. CDR3 nucleotides: TGTGCCAGCACCTTAGGTCCCTTAACAGATACGCAGTATTTT. Protein product: CASTLGPLTDTQYF.

This clone was recorded only once. This chain links TRBV3-1 (or the pseudogene TRBV3-2) with TRBJ2-3; maybe TRBD2 (7 bases). Germline loops: CDR1 LGHDT, CDR2 YNNKEL (reference sequence). This CDR3 is 16 amino acids long. V gave up 2 bases and J gave up 5 bases, with 17 bases separating them. The CDR3 loop reads CASSQLRGLPVDTQYF. CDR3 bases: TGTGCCAGCAGCCAATTGCGGGGGCTTCCGGTAGATACGCAGTATTTT.

The chain joins TRBV4-1 to TRBJ1-4; D is ambiguous. The length of the CDR3 is 16 residues. Germline V CDR1 and CDR2: MGHRA, YSYEKL. Trimming left V 4 bases short and J 0 bases short, with 12 bases between. DNA for the CDR3: TGCGCCAGCAGCCCCGCTCACGGGTCAACTAATGAAAAACTGTTTTTT. This encodes CASSPAHGSTNEKLFF.

This chain links TRBV10-3 with TRBJ1-2, with 8 nucleotides matching TRBD1. This CDR3 has 18 residues. J was trimmed by 8 bases and V by 3 bases; bases with no gene match: 20. Looked up from germline, CDR1 is ENHRY and CDR2 is SYGVKD. The CDR3, as DNA: TGTGCCATCAGTGACGGAACAGGGGGTATAGGTGCGTATCGAGGCTACACCTTC. Translation gives CAISDGTGGIGAYRGYTF.

This sequence joins TRBV4-1 and TRBJ1-1; 8 bases align to TRBD1. Losses at the gene ends were 0 bases for V and 1 base for J; bases not matched to a gene: 16. This CDR3 contains 20 residues. Germline V gives CDR1 MGHRA, CDR2 YSYEKL. As DNA, the CDR3 is TGCGCCAGCAGCCAAGATTCTCGGAGACAGGGGAGGGCGACGAACACTGAAGCTTTCTTT. It encodes CASSQDSRRQGRATNTEAFF.

V usage is TRBV5-1 and J usage is TRBJ1-4, with D maybe TRBD1 (6 bases). The CDR3 contains 15 residues. V lost 3 bases, J lost 5 bases, and 14 bases lay in between. The germline V gene encodes CDR1 SGHRS and CDR2 YFSETQ. This CDR3 reads CASSSGEGVNEKLFF. The CDR3 bases are TGCGCCAGCAGCTCCGGCGAGGGGGTGAATGAAAAACTGTTTTTT.